There are many counts of the clone carrying this T cell receptor (beta chain). Its antigen remains unidentified. This specimen belongs to a study of T cells after posttransplantation cyclophosphamide. Whole-study results and caveats: Recipient CMV seropositivity and CMV reactivation strongly tracked TRB clonality. TRB overlap between skin or GI tissue T cells and blood was limited.

The table came from immunoSEQ multiplex PCR; TCRdb's copy has only in-frame clones and leaves some out. The sample contains some 35,000 clones, none of them singletons. This related bone marrow graft donor gave peripheral blood on the day of marrow donation. The source material was PBMCs. The TCR originated in a man younger than 40 in good health and a related stem cell transplant donor.

The CDR3 here is CASTSVRQGNYGYTF. Written as DNA, the CDR3 is TGTGCCAGCACCTCCGTTAGACAGGGTAACTATGGCTACACCTTC. The chain links TRBV28 to TRBJ1-2; 7 bases agree with TRBD1. CDR1 is MDHEN and CDR2 is SYDVKM in the germline V gene. V was clipped by 7 bases and J by 1 base; unmatched bases: 9. This CDR3 has 15 amino acids.